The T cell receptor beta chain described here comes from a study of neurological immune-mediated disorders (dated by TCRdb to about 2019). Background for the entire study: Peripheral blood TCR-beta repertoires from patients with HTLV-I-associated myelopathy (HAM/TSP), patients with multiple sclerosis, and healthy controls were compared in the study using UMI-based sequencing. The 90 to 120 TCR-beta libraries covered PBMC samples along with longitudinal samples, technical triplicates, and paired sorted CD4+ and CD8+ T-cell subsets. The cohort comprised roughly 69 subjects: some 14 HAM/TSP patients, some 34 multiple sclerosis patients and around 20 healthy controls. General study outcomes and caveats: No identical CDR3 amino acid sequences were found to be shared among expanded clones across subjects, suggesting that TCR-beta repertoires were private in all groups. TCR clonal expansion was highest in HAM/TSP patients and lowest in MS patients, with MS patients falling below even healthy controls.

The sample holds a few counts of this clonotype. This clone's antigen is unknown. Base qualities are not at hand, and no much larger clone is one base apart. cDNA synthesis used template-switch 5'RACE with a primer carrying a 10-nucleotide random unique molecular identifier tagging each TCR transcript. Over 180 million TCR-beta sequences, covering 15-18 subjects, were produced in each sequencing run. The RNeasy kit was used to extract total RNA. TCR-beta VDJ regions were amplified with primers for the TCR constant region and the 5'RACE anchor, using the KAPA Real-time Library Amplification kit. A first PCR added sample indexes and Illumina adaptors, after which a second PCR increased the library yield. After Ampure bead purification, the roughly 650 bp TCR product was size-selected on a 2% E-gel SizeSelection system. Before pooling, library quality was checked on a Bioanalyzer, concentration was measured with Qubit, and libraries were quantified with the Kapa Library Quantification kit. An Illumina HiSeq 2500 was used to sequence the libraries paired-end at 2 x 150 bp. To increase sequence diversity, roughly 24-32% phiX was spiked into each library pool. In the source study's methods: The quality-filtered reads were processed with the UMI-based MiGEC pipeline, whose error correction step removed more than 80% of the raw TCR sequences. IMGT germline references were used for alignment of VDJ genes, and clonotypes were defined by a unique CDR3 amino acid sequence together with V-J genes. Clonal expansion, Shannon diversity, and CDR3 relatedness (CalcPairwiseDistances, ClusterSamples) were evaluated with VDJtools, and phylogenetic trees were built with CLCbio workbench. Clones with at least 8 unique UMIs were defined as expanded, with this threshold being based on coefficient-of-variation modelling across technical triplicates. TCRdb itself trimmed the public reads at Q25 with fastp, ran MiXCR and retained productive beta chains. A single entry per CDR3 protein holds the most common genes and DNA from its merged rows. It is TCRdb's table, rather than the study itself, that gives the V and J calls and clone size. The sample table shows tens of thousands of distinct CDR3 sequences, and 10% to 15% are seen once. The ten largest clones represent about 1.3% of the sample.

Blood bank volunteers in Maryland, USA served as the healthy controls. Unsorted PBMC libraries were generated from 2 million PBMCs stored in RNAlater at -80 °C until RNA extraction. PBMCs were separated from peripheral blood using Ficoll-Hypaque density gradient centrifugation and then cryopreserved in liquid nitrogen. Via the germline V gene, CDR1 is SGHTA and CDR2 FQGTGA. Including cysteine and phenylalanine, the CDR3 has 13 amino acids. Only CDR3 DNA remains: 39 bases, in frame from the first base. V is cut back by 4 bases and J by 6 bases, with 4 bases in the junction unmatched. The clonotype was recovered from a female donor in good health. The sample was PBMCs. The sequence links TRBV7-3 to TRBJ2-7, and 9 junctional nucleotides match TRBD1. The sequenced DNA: TGTGCCAGCAGCTCCGGGACAGGGAGCGAGCAGTACTTC. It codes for CASSSGTGSEQYF.